This T cell receptor beta chain is from a study of cytomegalovirus exposure and HLA in healthy donors (dated by TCRdb to 2016 to 2017). About the full investigation: An earlier analysis of roughly 610 of the donors reported 276 Gb of sequence data and 117 million unique TCR beta sequences obtained from about 170 million T cells. Approximately 310 gigabases of sequencing data and 70 million to 100 million unique TCR sequences were included in an early release covering several hundred HLA-typed donors. The genetic ancestry cluster associated with self-reported Caucasian donors included 80% to 90% of the approximately 410 genotyped donors. The study was designed to test whether signatures of past pathogen exposure could be identified by cataloging public T cell receptors. The study profiled the T cell repertoires of 500 to 800 subjects by immunosequencing and related them to cytomegalovirus serostatus. Along with the roughly 710-subject first cohort, a separate validation cohort of more than 90 different subjects was used. To predict cytomegalovirus infection status, the study combined high-throughput TCR immunosequencing, statistical association of individual TCRs with disease status, and machine learning. To study patterns of TCR occurrence, a later analysis re-analyzed previously published TCR beta repertoires from 650 to 750 donors and added high-resolution HLA genotyping. In the later analysis, no new phenotypic data were used to find candidate immune exposures; instead, reliance was placed on TCR beta sequences and their occurrence across donors. In an earlier analysis of over 550 of the donors, high-throughput TCR beta sequencing was used to judge whether each TCR beta V gene segment behaved as functional or pseudogenic. Donor age, sex, ethnicity and CMV serostatus were compiled together with the repertoire data. A later genetic analysis took genome-wide SNP genotypes for about three fifths of the roughly 670 donors and used that subset as a discovery cohort. All discovery cohort repertoires had been generated using a single sequencing platform. HLA typing included class I and class II loci at four-digit resolution. Typing coverage differed by locus: A, B, C, DRB1 and DQB1 were typed in about 620-630 donors, DQA1 in about 550, DPA1 in some 570, and DPB1 in 450 to 490. Five DR-DQ haplotypes were treated as single units for association and clustering because of strong linkage in the cohort. Among roughly 400 genotyped donors of the cohort, an average of around 220,000 unique TCR beta nucleotide sequences was sequenced per donor, of which approximately 18% were non-productive. Summary of the overall study and its limitations: The study gave a list of roughly 150 TCR beta chains associated with cytomegalovirus. According to a later analysis, TCR association rates differed among HLA loci, with DRB1 alleles showing the most associated TCRs and HLA-C alleles showing the fewest. At a false discovery rate of 0.05, a later analysis linked about 16,000 TCR beta sequences to specific HLA alleles. For the cohort, immune exposure information was limited to CMV serostatus. According to a later analysis, parvovirus B19, influenza, CMV and Epstein-Barr virus appeared linked to several top co-occurrence clusters. Compared with the roughly 600-donor mean, donors in an Asian-associated ancestry cluster had fewer N-insertions in productive TCRs, according to a later genetic analysis. A further reported finding was that TCR beta sequences accurately predicted the HLA-A and HLA-B alleles for most subjects in the first cohort. An earlier analysis of around 500 of the donors showed that most TCR beta V segments appeared in productive rearrangements either about 87% or about 30% of the time, which broadly matched IMGT annotations. In a later analysis, HLA-associated TCR beta chains showed more clonal expansion and lower generation probabilities than non-associated chains that were equally common. Across donors, most TCR sequences were observed very rarely, whereas some public TCRs were present in many individuals. According to the authors, the approach could potentially be generalized to other disease states and immunological phenotypes. A later genetic analysis associated a missense DCLRE1C variant with V-gene and J-gene trimming of TCR beta chains, and an independent cohort replicated the association. Because counts were too low, some 16 rarely observed V segments, including chromosome 9 orphons, were excluded from the earlier analysis of around 640 of the donors. The classifier was reported to diagnose cytomegalovirus status with high specificity and sensitivity in both the original cohort and the validation cohort. Only TCR beta chains were sequenced in this cohort, and the absence of alpha or paired-chain data limited detectable features. Correlated functional status among segregating V segments might reflect linkage disequilibrium, but an unknown experimental factor could not be ruled out. A group of highly shared sequence variants was considered likely to be a technical artifact of the sequencing pipeline. Because HLA typing was missing for some donors at each locus, association tests included only the typed subset. Presence/absence analyses assumed roughly uniform sequencing depth across donors, an assumption that may not hold. Some IMGT-functional V segments, including TRBV6-2 and TRBV6-3, could not be distinguished by the 87-base-pair reads and were therefore excluded. A few of the identified cytomegalovirus-associated TCR beta chains were confirmed in vitro to be specific for cytomegalovirus antigens. A later analysis found that most CMV-associated TCR beta chains appeared HLA-restricted, with HLA associations seemingly driven largely by CMV exposure. When HLA alleles, especially DR and DQ, strongly co-occurred, attributing TCR associations to individual alleles was difficult.

Counted from cysteine to phenylalanine, this CDR3 has 15 amino acids. Only CDR3 DNA remains: 45 bases, in frame from the first base. About this clone itself: Its antigen is currently not known. Within one base of it there is no much larger clone, and no base qualities were kept.

The library was made by the immunoSEQ multiplex PCR assay. A mixture of 60 forward primers for TCR Vbeta segments and 13 reverse primers for TCR Jbeta segments was used in the multiplex PCR. The CDR3 region of rearranged TCR beta genes was amplified from genomic DNA by a multiplex PCR assay. The Illumina HiSeq System was used to sequence the amplified TCR beta libraries as 87-base-pair reads. On the authors' methods: Across the 670 or so repertoires, a later analysis counted around 80 million unique TCR beta chains, 8.5 million to 12 million of which were shared by at least two donors. To remove PCR and sequencing errors, raw reads were error-corrected and collapsed into unique sequences using a nearest-neighbor algorithm that merged closely related sequences. Alignment of CDR3 sequences to IMGT reference sequences was used to assign V, D and J gene segments. For a sequence to be retained, a match of at least six nucleotides to both a V gene segment and a J gene segment was required. A rearrangement counted as productive if the CDR3 had no stop codons and remained in frame with V and J, and every other rearrangement counted as non-productive. Following IMGT convention, CDR3 was defined as the stretch from the second conserved V-encoded cysteine to the conserved J-encoded phenylalanine. The earlier analysis of 500 to 750 of the donors excluded any sequence lacking an unambiguous match to a single V gene segment. An earlier analysis of roughly 590 of the donors called V segments functional above 56.7% productive rearrangements and segregating when the between-donor standard deviation exceeded 5%. To diagnose cytomegalovirus status from the catalog of TCR beta chain sequences, a statistical classification framework was built. In a later analysis, V and J genes were assigned by comparing TCR nucleotide sequences against IMGT/GENE-DB human TR gene sequences. Using the TCRdist pipeline, a later analysis assigned CDR3 sequences along with most-parsimonious VDJ recombination scenarios. In a later analysis, each TCR beta chain was defined by its CDR3 amino acid sequence together with its V-gene family, and reads without a unique V-gene family were excluded. To address suspected cross-contamination and a sequencing artifact, a later analysis removed 550 to 750 highly shared, low-generation-probability nucleotide sequences. A later analysis calculated a clonal expansion index for each public chain from normalized within-repertoire ranks of inferred template counts. In a later analysis, generation probabilities were computed with a VDJ recombination model fitted to out-of-frame rearrangements, and the resulting probabilities were checked against IGoR. In a later analysis, hypergeometric tests were used to score TCR-TCR, TCR-HLA and TCR-CMV co-occurrence, with a repertoire-size bias correction applied to TCR pairs. False discovery rates were estimated in a later analysis by permuting HLA or CMV assignments 20 times. In a later analysis, co-occurring TCRs were grouped with DBSCAN, and TCRdist sequence similarity was added when clustering was performed within HLA-allele-positive subsets. For co-occurrence clustering, repertoires with fewer than 30,000 or more than 120,000 public chains were excluded, along with about five repertoires with anomalous nucleotide sharing. TCRdb re-hosts the immuneACCESS table, in-frame sequences only. Its copies lack some clones; in the studies checked, an unresolved V gene accounts for under half of them, and the cause for the rest is not known. Clonal size and the V and J genes are those of that table, whereas D and trimming came from the DNA. The sample profile shows about 140,000 clones; roughly 76% of them were found once. Together, the top ten hold 2.5% to 3.5% of the sample.

The cohort consisted of hundreds of healthy bone marrow donors. Cohort members were all nominally healthy when sampled, although unrecorded immune exposures were likely present. The donor was CMV seronegative and was included in the group of about 350 seronegative cohort members. Every donor gave a peripheral blood sample, and the peripheral blood mononuclear cells from that sample were used for TCR beta sequencing. The Qiagen DNeasy Blood Extraction Kit was used to extract genomic DNA from the blood cell samples. The chain is made from TRBV21-1 and TRBJ2-2; no check of the table's D call, TRBD2, against the DNA was made. TRBV21-1 is noted as a pseudogene. This sequence was found in a woman aged 30 to 39 in good health and CMV-seronegative. What was sequenced was PBMCs. The CDR3 protein is CASSKASGNTGELFF. The DNA sequence reads TGTGCCAGCAGCAAAGCTAGCGGGAACACCGGGGAGCTGTTTTTT.